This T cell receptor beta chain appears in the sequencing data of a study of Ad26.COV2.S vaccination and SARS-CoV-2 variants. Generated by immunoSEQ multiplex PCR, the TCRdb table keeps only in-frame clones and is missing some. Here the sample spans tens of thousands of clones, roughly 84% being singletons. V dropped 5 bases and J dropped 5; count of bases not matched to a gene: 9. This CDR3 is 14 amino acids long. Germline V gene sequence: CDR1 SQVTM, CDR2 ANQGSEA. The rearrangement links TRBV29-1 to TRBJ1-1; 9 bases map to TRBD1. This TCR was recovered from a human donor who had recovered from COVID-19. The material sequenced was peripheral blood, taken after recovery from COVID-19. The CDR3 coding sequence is TGCAGCGTTACCGGACAGGGGAGTGGAACTGAAGCTTTCTTT. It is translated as CSVTGQGSGTEAFF.